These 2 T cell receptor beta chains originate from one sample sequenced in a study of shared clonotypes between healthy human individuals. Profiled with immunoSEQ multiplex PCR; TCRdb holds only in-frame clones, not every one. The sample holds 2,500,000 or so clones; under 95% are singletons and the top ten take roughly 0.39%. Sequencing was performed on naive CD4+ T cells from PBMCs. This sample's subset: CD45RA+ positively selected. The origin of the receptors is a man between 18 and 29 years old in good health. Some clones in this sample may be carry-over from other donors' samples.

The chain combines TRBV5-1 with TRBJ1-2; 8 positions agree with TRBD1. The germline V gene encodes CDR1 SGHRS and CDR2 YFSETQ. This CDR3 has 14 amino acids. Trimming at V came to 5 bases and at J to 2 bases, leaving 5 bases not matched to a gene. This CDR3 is CASRSQGENYGYTF. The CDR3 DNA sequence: TGCGCCAGCAGATCACAGGGGGAAAACTATGGCTACACCTTC.

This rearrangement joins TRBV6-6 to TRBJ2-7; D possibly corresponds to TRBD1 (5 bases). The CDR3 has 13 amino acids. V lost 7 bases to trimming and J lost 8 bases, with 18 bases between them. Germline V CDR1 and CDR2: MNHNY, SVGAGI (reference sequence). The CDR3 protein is CASKNNQGSKQYF. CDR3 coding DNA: TGTGCCAGCAAAAACAACCAGGGAAGCAAGCAGTACTTC.